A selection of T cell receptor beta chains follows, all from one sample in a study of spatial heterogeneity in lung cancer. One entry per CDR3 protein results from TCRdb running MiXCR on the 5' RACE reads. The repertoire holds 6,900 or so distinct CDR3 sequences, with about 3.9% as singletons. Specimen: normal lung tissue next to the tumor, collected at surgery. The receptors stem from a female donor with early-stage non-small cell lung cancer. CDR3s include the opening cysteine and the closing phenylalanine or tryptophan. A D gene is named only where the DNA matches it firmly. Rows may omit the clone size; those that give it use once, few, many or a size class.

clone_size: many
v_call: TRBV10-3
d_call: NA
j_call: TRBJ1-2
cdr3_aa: CAISDPRGKENYGYTF
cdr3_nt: TGTGCCATCAGTGATCCGAGGGGTAAGGAAAACTATGGCTACACCTTC

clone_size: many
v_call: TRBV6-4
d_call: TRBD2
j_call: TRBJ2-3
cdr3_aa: CASSDSTSGGDTQYF
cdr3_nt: TGTGCCAGCAGTGACTCGACTAGCGGGGGGGATACGCAGTATTTT

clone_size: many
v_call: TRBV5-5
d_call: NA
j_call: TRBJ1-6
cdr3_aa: CASSLNLAGNSPLHF
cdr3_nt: TGTGCCAGCAGCTTGAATTTGGCAGGGAATTCACCCCTCCACTTT

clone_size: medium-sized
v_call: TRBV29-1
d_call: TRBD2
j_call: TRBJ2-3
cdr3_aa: CSALTSGLTDTQYF
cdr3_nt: TGCAGCGCCCTGACTAGCGGTCTCACAGATACGCAGTATTTT

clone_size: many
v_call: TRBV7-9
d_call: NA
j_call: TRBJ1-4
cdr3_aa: CASSTTSPTNEKLFF
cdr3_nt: TGTGCCAGCAGCACAACTAGTCCAACTAATGAAAAACTGTTTTTT

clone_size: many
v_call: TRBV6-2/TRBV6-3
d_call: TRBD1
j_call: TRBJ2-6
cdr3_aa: CASSPTGGFGANVLTF
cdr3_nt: TGTGCCAGCAGTCCTACAGGGGGCTTTGGGGCCAACGTCCTGACTTTC

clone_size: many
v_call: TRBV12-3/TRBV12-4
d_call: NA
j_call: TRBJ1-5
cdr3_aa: CASSFRVTKDQPQHF
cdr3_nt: TGTGCCAGCAGTTTCAGGGTGACTAAGGATCAGCCCCAGCATTTT

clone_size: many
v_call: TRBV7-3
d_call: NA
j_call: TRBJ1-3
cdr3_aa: CASSRPPGNTIYF
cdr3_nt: TGTGCCAGCAGCCGTCCCCCAGGAAACACCATATATTTT

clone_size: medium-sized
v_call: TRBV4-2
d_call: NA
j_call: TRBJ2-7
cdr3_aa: CASSQEDEQYF
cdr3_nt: TGTGCCAGCAGCCAAGAGGACGAGCAGTACTTC

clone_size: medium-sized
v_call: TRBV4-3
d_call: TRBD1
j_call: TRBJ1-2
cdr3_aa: CASSRDRGMTGYTF
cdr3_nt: TGCGCCAGCAGCCGGGACAGGGGAATGACTGGCTACACCTTC

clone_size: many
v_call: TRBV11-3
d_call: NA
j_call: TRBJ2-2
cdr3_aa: CASSRSAGGTGELFF
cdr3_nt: TGTGCCAGCAGCCGGAGCGCGGGTGGCACCGGGGAGCTGTTTTTT

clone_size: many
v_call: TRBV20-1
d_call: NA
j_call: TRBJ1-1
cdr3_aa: CSARRGEGTEAFF
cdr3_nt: TGCAGTGCTAGAAGGGGGGAGGGTACTGAAGCTTTCTTT

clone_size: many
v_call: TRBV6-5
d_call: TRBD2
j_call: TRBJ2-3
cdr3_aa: CASSPLAASTDTQYF
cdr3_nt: TGTGCCAGCAGTCCGCTAGCGGCTAGCACAGATACGCAGTATTTT

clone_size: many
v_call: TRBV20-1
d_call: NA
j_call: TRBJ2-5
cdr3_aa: CSASGGRQETQYF
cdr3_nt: TGCAGTGCATCCGGGGGTAGACAAGAGACCCAGTACTTC

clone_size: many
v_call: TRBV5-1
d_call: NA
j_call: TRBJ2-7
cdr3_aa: CASRLDGGYEQYF
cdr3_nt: TGCGCCAGCAGATTGGACGGGGGCTACGAGCAGTACTTC

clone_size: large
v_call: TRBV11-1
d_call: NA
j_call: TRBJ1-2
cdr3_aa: CASSYGRGAYSDGYTF
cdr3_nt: TGTGCCAGCAGCTACGGACGGGGCGCTTATTCAGATGGCTACACCTTC

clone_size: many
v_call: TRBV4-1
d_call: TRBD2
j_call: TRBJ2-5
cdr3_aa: CASSQGSGGAAETQYF
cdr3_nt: TGCGCCAGCAGCCAGGGTAGCGGGGGGGCAGCAGAGACCCAGTACTTC

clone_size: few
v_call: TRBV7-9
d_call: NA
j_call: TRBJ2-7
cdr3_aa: CASSIPAPPYEQYF
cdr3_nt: TGTGCCAGCAGTATCCCGGCTCCACCCTACGAGCAGTACTTC

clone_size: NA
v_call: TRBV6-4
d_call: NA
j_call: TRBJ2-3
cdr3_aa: CASSDSSFRSQYF
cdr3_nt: TGTGCCAGCAGTGACTCCTCCTTCCGTTCGCAGTATTTT

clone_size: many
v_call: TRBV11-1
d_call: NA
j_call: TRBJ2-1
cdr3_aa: CASSLRRSSYNEQFF
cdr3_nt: TGTGCCAGCAGCTTACGCAGGAGCTCCTACAATGAGCAGTTCTTC

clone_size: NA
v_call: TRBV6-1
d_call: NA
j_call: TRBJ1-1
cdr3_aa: CASSVSSGGRNTEAFF
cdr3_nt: TGTGCCAGCAGTGTTTCAAGTGGGGGGAGGAACACTGAAGCTTTCTTT

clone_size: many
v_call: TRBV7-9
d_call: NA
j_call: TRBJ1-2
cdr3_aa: CASSLGGGYGYTF
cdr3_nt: TGTGCCAGCAGCTTAGGAGGAGGCTATGGCTACACCTTC

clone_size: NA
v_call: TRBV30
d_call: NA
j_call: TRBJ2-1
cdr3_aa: CTWRGLTPGYNEQFF
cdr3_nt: TGTACCTGGAGGGGTCTCACCCCGGGTTACAATGAGCAGTTCTTC

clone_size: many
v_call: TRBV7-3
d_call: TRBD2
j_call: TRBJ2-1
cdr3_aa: CASSLFLAGGNEQFF
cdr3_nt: TGTGCCAGCAGCTTATTTCTAGCGGGGGGCAATGAGCAGTTCTTC

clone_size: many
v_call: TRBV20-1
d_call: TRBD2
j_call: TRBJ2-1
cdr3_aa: CSARVASGGWVDEQFF
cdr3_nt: TGCAGTGCTAGAGTGGCTAGCGGGGGGTGGGTTGATGAGCAGTTCTTC

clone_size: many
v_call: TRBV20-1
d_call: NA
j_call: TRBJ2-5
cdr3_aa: CSAPTRSETQYF
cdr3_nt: TGCAGTGCGCCCACTAGATCGGAGACCCAGTACTTC

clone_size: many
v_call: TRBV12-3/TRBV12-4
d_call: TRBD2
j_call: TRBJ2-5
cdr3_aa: CASSGTSGGDQYF
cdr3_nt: TGTGCCAGCAGTGGGACTAGCGGGGGGGACCAGTACTTC

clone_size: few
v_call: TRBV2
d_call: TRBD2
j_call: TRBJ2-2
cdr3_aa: CASSDRLAGTAGELFF
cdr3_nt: TGTGCCAGCAGTGATAGGCTAGCGGGGACTGCCGGGGAGCTGTTTTTT

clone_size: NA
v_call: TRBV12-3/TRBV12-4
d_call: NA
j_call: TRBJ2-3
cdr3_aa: CASTPWAGRADTQYF
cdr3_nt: TGTGCCAGCACCCCCTGGGCAGGGCGGGCAGATACGCAGTATTTT

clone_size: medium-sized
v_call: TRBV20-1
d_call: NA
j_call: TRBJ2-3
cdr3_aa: CSADNAGGTDTQYF
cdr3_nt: TGCAGTGCCGACAACGCGGGCGGCACAGATACGCAGTATTTT

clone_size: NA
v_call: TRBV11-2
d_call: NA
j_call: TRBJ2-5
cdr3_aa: CASSYRVHRKVETQYF
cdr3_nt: TGTGCCAGCAGCTACCGGGTCCACAGGAAGGTAGAGACCCAGTACTTC

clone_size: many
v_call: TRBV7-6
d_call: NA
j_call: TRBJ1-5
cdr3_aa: CASSSVMDQPQHF
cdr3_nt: TGTGCCAGCAGCTCCGTAATGGATCAGCCCCAGCATTTT

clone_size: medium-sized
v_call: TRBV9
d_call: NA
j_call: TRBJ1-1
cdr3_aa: CASSVTGSMNTEAFF
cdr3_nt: TGTGCCAGCAGCGTTACAGGGAGCATGAACACTGAAGCTTTCTTT

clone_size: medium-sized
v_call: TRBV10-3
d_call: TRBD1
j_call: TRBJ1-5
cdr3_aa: CAISESDRGGNQPQHF
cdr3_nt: TGTGCCATCAGTGAGTCAGACAGGGGTGGCAATCAGCCCCAGCATTTT

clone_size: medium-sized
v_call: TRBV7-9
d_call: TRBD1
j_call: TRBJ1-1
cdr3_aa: CASSLGQGAFF
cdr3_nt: TGTGCCAGCAGCTTAGGACAGGGAGCTTTCTTT

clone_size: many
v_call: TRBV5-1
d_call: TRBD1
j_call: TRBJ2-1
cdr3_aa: CASSDTGQGGNEQFF
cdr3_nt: TGCGCCAGCTCCGACACGGGACAGGGGGGCAATGAGCAGTTCTTC

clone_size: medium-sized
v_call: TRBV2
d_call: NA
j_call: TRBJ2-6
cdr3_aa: CASRKSSGANVLTF
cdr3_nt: TGTGCCAGCAGGAAGAGCTCTGGGGCCAACGTCCTGACTTTC

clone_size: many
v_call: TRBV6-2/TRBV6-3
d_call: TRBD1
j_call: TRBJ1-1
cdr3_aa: CATRQGTEAFF
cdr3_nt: TGTGCCACCCGACAGGGCACTGAAGCTTTCTTT

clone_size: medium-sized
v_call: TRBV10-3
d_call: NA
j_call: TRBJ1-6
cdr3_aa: CAISPGNSPLHF
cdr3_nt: TGTGCCATCAGTCCGGGTAATTCACCCCTCCACTTT

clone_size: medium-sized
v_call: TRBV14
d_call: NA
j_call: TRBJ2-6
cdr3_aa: CASSRTGLGANVLTF
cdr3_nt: TGTGCCAGCAGCCGCACAGGGTTAGGGGCCAACGTCCTGACTTTC

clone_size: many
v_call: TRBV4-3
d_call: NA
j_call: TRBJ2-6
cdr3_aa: CASSLRPGSGANVLTF
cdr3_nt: TGCGCCAGCAGCCTCCGACCGGGCTCTGGGGCCAACGTCCTGACTTTC

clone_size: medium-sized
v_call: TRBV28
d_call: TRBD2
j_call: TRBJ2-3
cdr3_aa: CASGTSGGYTQYF
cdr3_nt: TGTGCCAGCGGAACTAGCGGGGGGTATACGCAGTATTTT

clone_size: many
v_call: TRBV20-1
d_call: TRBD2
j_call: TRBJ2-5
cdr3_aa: CSAIGLAGGNQETQYF
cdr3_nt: TGCAGTGCTATCGGCCTAGCGGGGGGTAACCAAGAGACCCAGTACTTC

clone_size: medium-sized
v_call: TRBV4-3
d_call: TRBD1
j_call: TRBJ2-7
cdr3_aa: CASSQDFGQGFYEQYF
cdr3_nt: TGCGCCAGCAGCCAAGATTTCGGACAGGGTTTCTACGAGCAGTACTTC

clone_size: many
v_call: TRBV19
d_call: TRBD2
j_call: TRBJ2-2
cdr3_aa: CASSLQRGVSTGELFF
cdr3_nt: TGTGCCAGTAGTCTCCAGCGGGGCGTTAGCACCGGGGAGCTGTTTTTT